These T cell receptor beta chains were read from a single sample in a study of shared clonotypes between healthy human individuals. Measured with immunoSEQ multiplex PCR; TCRdb has only the in-frame clones, and not every one. Among approximately 470,000 clones listed, 81% were seen once. The sample comprised PBMCs. The receptors come from a woman aged 40 to 55 in good health. Some clones in this sample may be carry-over from other donors' samples. Both conserved end residues are part of each CDR3. Fields, in order: J gene, CDR3 length, V gene, clone size, D gene, CDR3 DNA, CDR3 protein. D genes are given only for firm matches. Where a row states a size, it is once, few, many or the class of an expanded clone; other rows omit it.

j_call: TRBJ2-1
cdr3_length: 14
v_call: TRBV7-9
clone_size: NA
d_call: TRBD2
cdr3_nt: TGTGCCAGCAGCCCTGAGCGGGAATACAATGAGCAGTTCTTC
cdr3_aa: CASSPEREYNEQFF

j_call: TRBJ2-7
cdr3_length: 13
v_call: TRBV7-9
clone_size: NA
d_call: TRBD1
cdr3_nt: TGTGCCAGCAGCTTAGAAGGGACAGGGAGACAGTACTTC
cdr3_aa: CASSLEGTGRQYF

j_call: TRBJ2-5
cdr3_length: 15
v_call: TRBV10-3
clone_size: NA
d_call: NA
cdr3_nt: TGTGCCATCAGTGAACCGACAGGGAGGGGAGAGACCCAGTACTTC
cdr3_aa: CAISEPTGRGETQYF

j_call: TRBJ2-5
cdr3_length: 13
v_call: TRBV29-1
clone_size: NA
d_call: NA
cdr3_nt: TGCAGCGTTGAAGTACCCCCCTGGGAGACCCAGTACTTC
cdr3_aa: CSVEVPPWETQYF

j_call: TRBJ2-1
cdr3_length: 14
v_call: TRBV29-1
clone_size: NA
d_call: TRBD2
cdr3_nt: TGCAGCGTTACCGGGACTAGATGGGACAATGAGCAGTTCTTC
cdr3_aa: CSVTGTRWDNEQFF

j_call: TRBJ2-5
cdr3_length: 13
v_call: TRBV25-1
clone_size: NA
d_call: TRBD2
cdr3_nt: TGTGCCAGCAGCGGACTAGTAAATGAGACCCAGTACTTC
cdr3_aa: CASSGLVNETQYF

j_call: TRBJ2-5
cdr3_length: 15
v_call: TRBV19
clone_size: NA
d_call: TRBD1
cdr3_nt: TGTGCCAGTAGTGTCACAGGGGGTAGTGGGGAGACCCAGTACTTC
cdr3_aa: CASSVTGGSGETQYF

j_call: TRBJ2-5
cdr3_length: 12
v_call: TRBV29-1
clone_size: NA
d_call: NA
cdr3_nt: TGCAGCGTTGGGCCAAGCACAGAGACCCAGTACTTC
cdr3_aa: CSVGPSTETQYF

j_call: TRBJ1-2
cdr3_length: 12
v_call: TRBV6-5
clone_size: once
d_call: NA
cdr3_nt: TGTGCCAGCAGTCCCCGGTTCGGCTGGTACACCTTC
cdr3_aa: CASSPRFGWYTF

j_call: TRBJ2-1
cdr3_length: 18
v_call: TRBV4-1
clone_size: NA
d_call: TRBD2
cdr3_nt: TGCGCCAGCAGCCATCACAATCCGGGACTAGCGAGGTACAATGAGCAGTTCTTC
cdr3_aa: CASSHHNPGLARYNEQFF

j_call: TRBJ2-7
cdr3_length: 14
v_call: TRBV7-9
clone_size: NA
d_call: NA
cdr3_nt: TGTGCCAGCAGTAAATCGGGGCAGAGCTACGAGCAGTACTTC
cdr3_aa: CASSKSGQSYEQYF

j_call: TRBJ2-7
cdr3_length: 14
v_call: TRBV9
clone_size: NA
d_call: TRBD2
cdr3_nt: TGTGCCAGCAGCGCCGGGACTAGCGGCTACGAGCAGTACTTC
cdr3_aa: CASSAGTSGYEQYF

j_call: TRBJ2-2
cdr3_length: 17
v_call: TRBV4-2
clone_size: NA
d_call: TRBD2
cdr3_nt: TGTGCCAGCAGCCAAGCAACACGAGGGAGGGGTACCGGGGAGCTGTTTTTT
cdr3_aa: CASSQATRGRGTGELFF

j_call: TRBJ2-2
cdr3_length: 17
v_call: TRBV4-2
clone_size: NA
d_call: TRBD2
cdr3_nt: TGTGCCAGCAGCCAAGATACGGGACTAGCGTACACCGGGGAGCTGTTTTTT
cdr3_aa: CASSQDTGLAYTGELFF

j_call: TRBJ1-2
cdr3_length: 12
v_call: TRBV5-4
clone_size: NA
d_call: NA
cdr3_nt: TGTGCCAGCAGCACCGGGACATGGGGCTACACCTTC
cdr3_aa: CASSTGTWGYTF

j_call: TRBJ1-2
cdr3_length: 15
v_call: TRBV28
clone_size: NA
d_call: NA
cdr3_nt: TGTGCCAGCAGTTGGGGGGTCGGCCCTAACTATGGCTACACCTTC
cdr3_aa: CASSWGVGPNYGYTF

j_call: TRBJ2-5
cdr3_length: 11
v_call: TRBV29-1
clone_size: NA
d_call: NA
cdr3_nt: TGCAGCGGGAGGGCCGGTGAGACCCAGTACTTC
cdr3_aa: CSGRAGETQYF

j_call: TRBJ2-7
cdr3_length: 15
v_call: TRBV6-1
clone_size: few
d_call: NA
cdr3_nt: TGTGCCAGCAGTGAAAGCCCGGACCGGACCTACGAGCAGTACTTC
cdr3_aa: CASSESPDRTYEQYF

j_call: TRBJ2-2
cdr3_length: 15
v_call: TRBV11-2
clone_size: NA
d_call: TRBD2
cdr3_nt: TGTGCCAGCAGTCGGACTAGCGGATACACCGGGGAGCTGTTTTTT
cdr3_aa: CASSRTSGYTGELFF

j_call: TRBJ1-1
cdr3_length: 15
v_call: TRBV15
clone_size: NA
d_call: TRBD1
cdr3_nt: TGTGCCACCAGCAGATGGACAGGGAGGAACACTGAAGCTTTCTTT
cdr3_aa: CATSRWTGRNTEAFF

j_call: TRBJ1-2
cdr3_length: 13
v_call: TRBV28
clone_size: NA
d_call: TRBD1
cdr3_nt: TGTGCCAGCAGCCCGGGACAGGGCTATGGCTACACCTTC
cdr3_aa: CASSPGQGYGYTF

j_call: TRBJ2-5
cdr3_length: 15
v_call: TRBV6-5
clone_size: once
d_call: NA
cdr3_nt: TGTGCCAGCAGTTACTCTCAGTATACTCCAGAGACCCAGTACTTC
cdr3_aa: CASSYSQYTPETQYF

j_call: TRBJ2-2
cdr3_length: 14
v_call: TRBV28
clone_size: NA
d_call: NA
cdr3_nt: TGTGCCAGCAGTTTACCCCCGGGCACCGGGGAGCTGTTTTTT
cdr3_aa: CASSLPPGTGELFF

j_call: TRBJ2-7
cdr3_length: 17
v_call: TRBV6-7
clone_size: NA
d_call: NA
cdr3_nt: TGTGCCAGCAGTTACCGCGGGTTTTCATTTACGGTCGTAGAGCAGTACTTC
cdr3_aa: CASSYRGFSFTVVEQYF

j_call: TRBJ2-2
cdr3_length: 15
v_call: TRBV5-1
clone_size: NA
d_call: NA
cdr3_nt: TGCGCCAGCAGCTCGAGCCAGGGGCCCACCGGGGAGCTGTTTTTT
cdr3_aa: CASSSSQGPTGELFF

j_call: TRBJ2-1
cdr3_length: 16
v_call: TRBV28
clone_size: NA
d_call: TRBD2
cdr3_nt: TGTGCAGCAGGGGTAGCGGGAACGAGCTCCTACAATGAGCAGTTCTTC
cdr3_aa: CAAGVAGTSSYNEQFF

j_call: TRBJ2-7
cdr3_length: 16
v_call: TRBV6-5
clone_size: few
d_call: NA
cdr3_nt: TGTGCCAGCAGTTACTCGGGAGCATCAAGCTCCTACGAGCAGTACTTC
cdr3_aa: CASSYSGASSSYEQYF

j_call: TRBJ2-7
cdr3_length: 13
v_call: TRBV5-1
clone_size: NA
d_call: TRBD1
cdr3_nt: TGCGCCAGCAGCTTGGGCACAGGGGAAAAGCGGTACTTC
cdr3_aa: CASSLGTGEKRYF

j_call: TRBJ2-2
cdr3_length: 12
v_call: TRBV29-1
clone_size: NA
d_call: NA
cdr3_nt: TGCAGCGTATCCGGCCAAATAGGGGAGCTGTTTTTT
cdr3_aa: CSVSGQIGELFF